A selection of T cell receptor beta chains follows, all from one sample in a study of shared clonotypes between healthy human individuals. Only in-frame clones appear in the TCRdb table, and some are missing; sequencing was by immunoSEQ multiplex PCR. The sample holds 400,000 to 550,000 clones, roughly 85% seen once. The material sequenced was PBMCs. These receptors came from a woman aged 40-49 years in good health. Some clones in this sample may be carry-over from other donors' samples. Each CDR3 is given with its conserved first and last residue. The D gene is left open where the match is weak. Rows may omit the clone size; those that give it use once, few, many or a size class.

D gene: TRBD2; J gene: TRBJ2-3; clone size: -; V gene: TRBV5-1; CDR3 protein: CASSLRLAGGYTDTQYF; CDR3 DNA: TGCGCCAGCAGCCTAAGACTAGCGGGAGGATACACAGATACGCAGTATTTT
D gene: TRBD1; J gene: TRBJ2-7; clone size: -; V gene: TRBV30; CDR3 protein: CAWSAGGYEQYF; CDR3 DNA: TGTGCCTGGAGCGCAGGGGGCTACGAGCAGTACTTC
D gene: TRBD2; J gene: TRBJ2-7; clone size: -; V gene: TRBV27; CDR3 protein: CASSLGGRFNYEQYF; CDR3 DNA: TGTGCCAGCAGTTTGGGCGGGAGGTTTAACTACGAGCAGTACTTC
D gene: -; J gene: TRBJ2-2; clone size: once; V gene: TRBV19; CDR3 protein: CASSFGRNANTGELFF; CDR3 DNA: TGTGCCAGTAGTTTTGGACGGAACGCGAACACCGGGGAGCTGTTTTTT
D gene: -; J gene: TRBJ2-7; clone size: once; V gene: TRBV29-1; CDR3 protein: CSVEDPQGAYEQYF; CDR3 DNA: TGCAGCGTTGAAGATCCCCAGGGTGCCTACGAGCAGTACTTC
D gene: TRBD2; J gene: TRBJ2-7; clone size: -; V gene: TRBV2; CDR3 protein: CASRETSGRSPSYEQYF; CDR3 DNA: TGTGCCAGCAGGGAGACTAGCGGGAGGTCCCCCTCCTACGAGCAGTACTTC
D gene: -; J gene: TRBJ1-4; clone size: -; V gene: TRBV7-9; CDR3 protein: CASSFEGPAYEKLFF; CDR3 DNA: TGTGCCAGCAGTTTTGAGGGCCCGGCATATGAAAAACTGTTTTTT
D gene: -; J gene: TRBJ2-1; clone size: few; V gene: TRBV2; CDR3 protein: CASSALGYNEQFF; CDR3 DNA: TGTGCCAGCAGCGCCCTAGGTTACAATGAGCAGTTCTTC
D gene: -; J gene: TRBJ2-7; clone size: few; V gene: TRBV7-8; CDR3 protein: CASSLVQGRGDEQYF; CDR3 DNA: TGTGCCAGCAGCTTAGTTCAGGGACGGGGCGACGAGCAGTACTTC
D gene: -; J gene: TRBJ2-3; clone size: few; V gene: TRBV9; CDR3 protein: CASSTTRDARTDTQYF; CDR3 DNA: TGTGCCAGCAGCACCACCCGGGACGCCCGCACAGATACGCAGTATTTT
D gene: -; J gene: TRBJ1-3; clone size: -; V gene: TRBV19; CDR3 protein: CASSNRGSGNTIYF; CDR3 DNA: TGTGCCAGTAGTAACCGGGGATCGGGAAACACCATATATTTT
D gene: -; J gene: TRBJ2-3; clone size: -; V gene: TRBV4-2; CDR3 protein: CASSPGVVAVTDTQYF; CDR3 DNA: TGTGCCAGCAGCCCCGGGGTGGTAGCGGTGACAGATACGCAGTATTTT
D gene: TRBD2; J gene: TRBJ2-2; clone size: -; V gene: TRBV7-3; CDR3 protein: CASSLNGGTSAGELFF; CDR3 DNA: TGTGCCAGCAGCTTAAATGGTGGGACTAGCGCCGGGGAGCTGTTTTTT
D gene: TRBD1; J gene: TRBJ2-1; clone size: -; V gene: TRBV5-1; CDR3 protein: CASSAGTGAYNEQFF; CDR3 DNA: TGCGCCAGCAGCGCAGGGACAGGGGCCTACAATGAGCAGTTCTTC
D gene: -; J gene: TRBJ2-7; clone size: -; V gene: TRBV6-1; CDR3 protein: CASNPGPTYEQYF; CDR3 DNA: TGTGCCAGCAATCCAGGGCCCACGTACGAGCAGTACTTC
D gene: -; J gene: TRBJ2-1; clone size: once; V gene: TRBV29-1; CDR3 protein: CSAGRAGGDNEQFF; CDR3 DNA: TGCAGCGCCGGGAGGGCAGGGGGGGACAATGAGCAGTTCTTC
D gene: TRBD2; J gene: TRBJ2-7; clone size: -; V gene: TRBV27; CDR3 protein: CASQYSGGPYEQYF; CDR3 DNA: TGTGCCAGCCAATATAGCGGGGGACCCTACGAGCAGTACTTC
D gene: TRBD2; J gene: TRBJ2-1; clone size: -; V gene: TRBV7-9; CDR3 protein: CASSQYGTSGYNEQFF; CDR3 DNA: TGTGCCAGCAGCCAATACGGGACTAGCGGGTACAATGAGCAGTTCTTC
D gene: -; J gene: TRBJ2-3; clone size: -; V gene: TRBV30; CDR3 protein: CAWSRVSVRDTQYF; CDR3 DNA: TGTGCCTGGAGTCGGGTATCGGTACGGGATACGCAGTATTTT
D gene: -; J gene: TRBJ2-5; clone size: -; V gene: TRBV2; CDR3 protein: CASSEVGVLETQYF; CDR3 DNA: TGTGCCAGCAGTGAAGTAGGAGTCTTGGAGACCCAGTACTTC
D gene: -; J gene: TRBJ1-2; clone size: few; V gene: TRBV2; CDR3 protein: CASRAGTSTNYGYTF; CDR3 DNA: TGTGCGAGTCGAGCCGGGACCTCCACTAACTATGGCTACACCTTC
D gene: -; J gene: TRBJ2-5; clone size: -; V gene: TRBV27; CDR3 protein: CASSPGRTQETQYF; CDR3 DNA: TGTGCCAGCAGTCCCGGACGGACCCAAGAGACCCAGTACTTC
D gene: TRBD2; J gene: TRBJ2-7; clone size: -; V gene: TRBV19; CDR3 protein: CASTAGLAGGYEQYF; CDR3 DNA: TGTGCCAGTACCGCGGGACTAGCGGGAGGCTACGAGCAGTACTTC
D gene: TRBD1; J gene: TRBJ1-1; clone size: -; V gene: TRBV6-1; CDR3 protein: CASSERRDRDTEAFF; CDR3 DNA: TGTGCCAGCAGTGAACGCCGGGACAGGGATACTGAAGCTTTCTTT
D gene: -; J gene: TRBJ1-4; clone size: -; V gene: TRBV30; CDR3 protein: CATTGTAATNEKLFF; CDR3 DNA: TGTGCCACCACCGGGACCGCAGCAACTAATGAAAAACTGTTTTTT
D gene: -; J gene: TRBJ2-5; clone size: once; V gene: TRBV30; CDR3 protein: CAWSVRGLLRGQETQYF; CDR3 DNA: TGTGCCTGGAGTGTACGGGGACTCCTTAGAGGCCAAGAGACCCAGTACTTC
D gene: -; J gene: TRBJ2-1; clone size: -; V gene: TRBV7-3; CDR3 protein: CASSSSEGNEQFF; CDR3 DNA: TGTGCCAGCAGCTCCAGCGAGGGCAATGAGCAGTTCTTC
D gene: TRBD2; J gene: TRBJ2-3; clone size: -; V gene: TRBV19; CDR3 protein: CASSRLAGVEDTQYF; CDR3 DNA: TGTGCCAGTAGTAGACTAGCGGGAGTGGAAGATACGCAGTATTTT
D gene: -; J gene: TRBJ2-2; clone size: -; V gene: TRBV9; CDR3 protein: CASSVDPSLGELFF; CDR3 DNA: TGTGCCAGCAGCGTAGATCCTAGCCTCGGGGAGCTGTTTTTT
D gene: -; J gene: TRBJ2-7; clone size: -; V gene: TRBV11-2; CDR3 protein: CASSSKPYKRIYEQYF; CDR3 DNA: TGTGCCAGCAGCTCAAAACCATACAAAAGGATCTACGAGCAGTACTTC
D gene: TRBD2; J gene: TRBJ2-3; clone size: -; V gene: TRBV28; CDR3 protein: CASSFGGTSGSTDTQYF; CDR3 DNA: TGTGCCAGCAGTTTTGGGGGGACTAGCGGGAGCACAGATACGCAGTATTTT
D gene: TRBD1; J gene: TRBJ2-7; clone size: -; V gene: TRBV13; CDR3 protein: CASSIRQGSSYEQYF; CDR3 DNA: TGTGCCAGCAGCATCAGACAGGGTAGCTCCTACGAGCAGTACTTC
D gene: -; J gene: TRBJ1-4; clone size: -; V gene: TRBV30; CDR3 protein: CAWSAGANEKLFF; CDR3 DNA: TGTGCCTGGAGCGCGGGAGCTAATGAAAAACTGTTTTTT
D gene: TRBD1; J gene: TRBJ2-3; clone size: -; V gene: TRBV5-1; CDR3 protein: CASSPVGATGQGSTDTQYF; CDR3 DNA: TGCGCCAGCAGCCCAGTTGGGGCGACGGGACAGGGGAGCACAGATACGCAGTATTTT
D gene: -; J gene: TRBJ2-2; clone size: -; V gene: TRBV10-3; CDR3 protein: CAIYDSQNTGELFF; CDR3 DNA: TGTGCCATTTACGACAGTCAGAACACCGGGGAGCTGTTTTTT
D gene: -; J gene: TRBJ2-2; clone size: -; V gene: TRBV30; CDR3 protein: CAWSVNSNTGELFF; CDR3 DNA: TGTGCCTGGAGTGTAAACTCGAACACCGGGGAGCTGTTTTTT
D gene: TRBD2; J gene: TRBJ2-7; clone size: once; V gene: TRBV19; CDR3 protein: CASSIGGSGSYEQYF; CDR3 DNA: TGTGCCAGTAGTATAGGTGGGAGCGGGAGCTACGAGCAGTACTTC
D gene: TRBD2; J gene: TRBJ2-2; clone size: once; V gene: TRBV27; CDR3 protein: CASSLTSGTLGGELFF; CDR3 DNA: TGTGCCAGCAGTTTGACTAGCGGGACCCTCGGCGGGGAGCTGTTTTTT
D gene: TRBD2; J gene: TRBJ2-7; clone size: -; V gene: TRBV27; CDR3 protein: CASRGSGTYEQYF; CDR3 DNA: TGTGCCAGCAGGGGTAGCGGGACCTACGAGCAGTACTTC
D gene: TRBD1; J gene: TRBJ2-3; clone size: -; V gene: TRBV6-1; CDR3 protein: CASSGLGTGPNTQYF; CDR3 DNA: TGTGCCAGCAGTGGCCTGGGGACAGGCCCCAATACGCAGTATTTT
D gene: TRBD1; J gene: TRBJ1-1; clone size: -; V gene: TRBV5-4; CDR3 protein: CASSGRTGTEAFF; CDR3 DNA: TGTGCCAGCAGCGGGAGGACAGGGACTGAAGCTTTCTTT
D gene: -; J gene: TRBJ2-4; clone size: -; V gene: TRBV10-3; CDR3 protein: CAISESPVLAKNIQYF; CDR3 DNA: TGTGCCATCAGTGAGTCCCCGGTTTTAGCCAAAAACATTCAGTACTTC
D gene: TRBD1; J gene: TRBJ1-2; clone size: -; V gene: TRBV4-3; CDR3 protein: CASSRQGGYGYTF; CDR3 DNA: TGCGCCAGCAGCCGACAGGGAGGCTATGGCTACACCTTC
D gene: TRBD1; J gene: TRBJ1-2; clone size: -; V gene: TRBV27; CDR3 protein: CASTGDRSTANYGYTF; CDR3 DNA: TGTGCCAGTACCGGGGACAGGAGTACAGCTAACTATGGCTACACCTTC
D gene: -; J gene: TRBJ2-3; clone size: few; V gene: TRBV18; CDR3 protein: CASSGGTDTQYF; CDR3 DNA: TGTGCCAGCTCAGGGGGCACAGATACGCAGTATTTT
D gene: -; J gene: TRBJ1-5; clone size: -; V gene: TRBV1; CDR3 protein: CTSSQAKASSNQPQHF; CDR3 DNA: TGCACCAGCAGCCAAGCGAAGGCCAGTAGCAATCAGCCCCAGCATTTT
D gene: -; J gene: TRBJ2-1; clone size: -; V gene: TRBV29-1; CDR3 protein: CSVEGGGGRSYNEQFF; CDR3 DNA: TGCAGCGTTGAAGGTGGCGGCGGCCGCTCCTACAATGAGCAGTTCTTC
D gene: -; J gene: TRBJ2-1; clone size: -; V gene: TRBV7-3; CDR3 protein: CASSQFSSYNEQFF; CDR3 DNA: TGTGCCAGCAGCCAATTTAGCTCCTACAATGAGCAGTTCTTC
D gene: TRBD2; J gene: TRBJ2-3; clone size: -; V gene: TRBV15; CDR3 protein: CATSRGLAGGADTQYF; CDR3 DNA: TGTGCCACCAGCAGAGGTCTAGCGGGAGGAGCAGATACGCAGTATTTT
D gene: -; J gene: TRBJ2-3; clone size: -; V gene: TRBV20-1; CDR3 protein: CSAPPGDTQYF; CDR3 DNA: TGCAGTGCTCCTCCGGGAGATACGCAGTATTTT
D gene: -; J gene: TRBJ1-2; clone size: once; V gene: TRBV28; CDR3 protein: CASSLVTNSNYGYTF; CDR3 DNA: TGTGCCAGCAGTTTAGTAACAAATTCTAACTATGGCTACACCTTC
D gene: TRBD2; J gene: TRBJ2-7; clone size: -; V gene: TRBV5-6; CDR3 protein: CASSPFAGVSYEQYF; CDR3 DNA: TGTGCCAGCAGCCCCTTCGCGGGAGTCTCTTACGAGCAGTACTTC
D gene: TRBD1; J gene: TRBJ2-5; clone size: -; V gene: TRBV5-1; CDR3 protein: CASSLGTGETQYF; CDR3 DNA: TGCGCCAGCAGCTTGGGGACAGGAGAGACCCAGTACTTC
D gene: -; J gene: TRBJ2-7; clone size: -; V gene: TRBV6-6; CDR3 protein: CASSYSGASSYEQYF; CDR3 DNA: TGTGCCAGCAGTTACTCGGGCGCAAGCTCCTACGAGCAGTACTTC
D gene: -; J gene: TRBJ2-5; clone size: -; V gene: TRBV6-4; CDR3 protein: CARTAPGLAETQYF; CDR3 DNA: TGTGCCAGAACTGCTCCGGGGCTCGCAGAGACCCAGTACTTC